The following is a TCR beta chain sequence with its context. The antigen this receptor binds is unknown. Per-nucleotide qualities are absent, and no much larger clonotype sits a single base away. In the same sample, other DNA sequences code for this CDR3. This entry comes from a study of neoadjuvant nivolumab and ipilimumab in lung cancer (dated by TCRdb to 2019 to 2021). Regarding the research as a whole: Intravenous nivolumab was dosed at 3 mg/kg on days 1, 15 and 29, and in the combination arm ipilimumab 1 mg/kg was added on day 1 only. The study compared TCR repertoires in pretherapy (baseline) peripheral blood with TCR repertoires in tumors resected at surgery after neoadjuvant immune checkpoint blockade. A total of 40 to 45 patients with operable NSCLC were treated in the trial, with about 23 randomized to nivolumab monotherapy and approximately 21 randomized to nivolumab plus ipilimumab. Seven patients had matched pretherapy and resected tumor pairs analyzed, with four treated with nivolumab and three with nivolumab plus ipilimumab. The primary trial endpoint was the major pathologic response (MPR) rate in the intention-to-treat population in each study arm.

CDR1 and CDR2 are read off the germline V gene as MNHNS and SASEGT. Cut back by 4 bases and 6 bases, the V and J ends lie 1 base apart. Including the terminal cysteine and phenylalanine, the CDR3 comprises 9 residues. Only the CDR3 DNA stays, 27 bases, in frame from base 1. Receptor libraries were prepared by the immunoSEQ multiplex PCR assay. The study's processing was this. Repertoires were summarized in terms of richness and clonality, and significantly expanded and contracted clones between pre- and post-therapy samples were identified. TCRdb holds this immuneACCESS table with in-frame rearrangements only. Some clones are missing; in checked studies, unresolved V genes explain under half, and the rest has no known cause. That table supplies the V and J calls and clone size; D and trimming were determined from the DNA. The sample table lists around 17,000 clones, more than 70% of them with a count of one. The ten largest account for around 7.3% of the sample.

Broader findings and caveats from the paper: No significant correlation was found between TCR clonality and pathologic tumor regression, and only one major-pathologic-response sample was available for the clonality analysis. TCR sequencing was performed in a small number of samples. From pretherapy to surgery, tumor T-cell richness and clonality increased in three of three dual-therapy tumors but in only two of four nivolumab-treated tumors. TCR richness and clonality were greater in resected tumors than in tumor-adjacent uninvolved lung, and increases were seen in more dual-therapy-treated tumors. TCR richness in pretherapy blood showed a positive correlation with richness in tumors resected after neoadjuvant therapy (Spearman R ≈ 0.8).

The sample's time point label, in plain terms: at surgical resection after neoadjuvant nivolumab +/- ipilimumab. The samples were obtained from NEOSTAR, a phase 2 randomized trial that tested neoadjuvant nivolumab or nivolumab plus ipilimumab, followed by surgery, in operable NSCLC. The sample here was tumor tissue, taken after neoadjuvant nivolumab, alone or with ipilimumab, at or shortly before surgery. This chain joins TRBV6-1 to TRBJ2-7; the D gene remains uncertain. The sequence came from an adult with non-small cell lung cancer. In nucleotides, the sequence is TGTGCCAGCAGTGTCGAGCAGTACTTC. Translated, this gives CASSVEQYF.